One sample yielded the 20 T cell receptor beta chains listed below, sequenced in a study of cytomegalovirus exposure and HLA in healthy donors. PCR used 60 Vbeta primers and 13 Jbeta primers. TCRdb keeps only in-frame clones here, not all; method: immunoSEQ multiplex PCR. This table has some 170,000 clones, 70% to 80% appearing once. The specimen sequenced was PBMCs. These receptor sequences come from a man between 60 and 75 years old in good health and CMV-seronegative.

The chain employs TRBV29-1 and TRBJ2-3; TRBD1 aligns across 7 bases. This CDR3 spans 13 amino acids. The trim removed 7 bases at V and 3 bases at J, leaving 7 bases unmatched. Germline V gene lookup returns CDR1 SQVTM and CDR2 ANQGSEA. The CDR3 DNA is TGCAGCGAACAGGGGATGGGTACAGATACGCAGTATTTT. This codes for CSEQGMGTDTQYF.

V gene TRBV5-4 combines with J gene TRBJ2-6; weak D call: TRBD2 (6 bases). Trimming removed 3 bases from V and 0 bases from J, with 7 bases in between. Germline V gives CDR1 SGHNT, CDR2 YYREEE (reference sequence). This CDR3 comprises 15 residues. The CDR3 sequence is CASSWGVSGANVLTF. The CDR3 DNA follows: TGTGCCAGCAGCTGGGGGGTCTCTGGGGCCAACGTCCTGACTTTC.

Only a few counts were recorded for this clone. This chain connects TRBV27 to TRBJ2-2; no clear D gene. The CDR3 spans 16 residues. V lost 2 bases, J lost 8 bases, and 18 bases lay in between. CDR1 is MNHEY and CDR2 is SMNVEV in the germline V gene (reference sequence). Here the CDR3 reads CASSLISAARIGELFF. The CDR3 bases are TGTGCCAGCAGTTTAATCTCTGCGGCACGGATAGGGGAGCTGTTTTTT.

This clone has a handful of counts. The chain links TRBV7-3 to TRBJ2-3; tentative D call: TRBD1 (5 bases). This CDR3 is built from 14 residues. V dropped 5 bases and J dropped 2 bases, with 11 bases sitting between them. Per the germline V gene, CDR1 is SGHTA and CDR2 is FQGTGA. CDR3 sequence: CASSPDGATDTQYF. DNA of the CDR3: TGTGCCAGCAGCCCCGATGGGGCCACAGATACGCAGTATTTT. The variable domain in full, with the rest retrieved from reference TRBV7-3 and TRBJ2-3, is GAGVSQTPSNKVTEKGKYVELRCDPISGHTALYWYRQSLGQGPEFLIYFQGTGAADDSGLPNDRFFAVRPEGSVSTLKIQRTERGDSAVYLCASSPDGATDTQYFGPGTRLTVL.

CDR3 bases: TGTGCCAGCAGTTGGAGGACCGAAAAACACAATGAAAAACTGTTTTTT. Protein product: CASSWRTEKHNEKLFF. The chain couples TRBV7-8 to TRBJ1-4; D not certain. With 6 bases removed from V and 5 bases from J, the gap between germline ends came to 19 bases. The CDR3 length is 16 residues. Germline values: CDR1 SGHVS, CDR2 FQNEAQ.

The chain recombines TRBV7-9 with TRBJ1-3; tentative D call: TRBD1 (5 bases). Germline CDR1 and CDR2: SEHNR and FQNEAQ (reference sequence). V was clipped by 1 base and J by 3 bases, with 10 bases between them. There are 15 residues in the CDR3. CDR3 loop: CASSLDVGLGNTIYF. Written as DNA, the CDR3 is TGTGCCAGCAGCTTAGATGTGGGACTTGGAAACACCATATATTTT.

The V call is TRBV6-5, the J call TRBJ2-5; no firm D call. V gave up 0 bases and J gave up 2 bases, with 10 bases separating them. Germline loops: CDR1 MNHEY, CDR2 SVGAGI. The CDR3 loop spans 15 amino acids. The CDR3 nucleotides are TGTGCCAGCAGTTACTCTTTGGGCAGACAAGAGACCCAGTACTTC. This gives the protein CASSYSLGRQETQYF.

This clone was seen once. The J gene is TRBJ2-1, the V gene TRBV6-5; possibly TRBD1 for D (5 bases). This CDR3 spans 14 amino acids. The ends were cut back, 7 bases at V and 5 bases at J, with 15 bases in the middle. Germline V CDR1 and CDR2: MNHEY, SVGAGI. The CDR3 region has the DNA TGTGCCAGCAACCGGCGAACAGGTAACAATGAGCAGTTCTTC. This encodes CASNRRTGNNEQFF.

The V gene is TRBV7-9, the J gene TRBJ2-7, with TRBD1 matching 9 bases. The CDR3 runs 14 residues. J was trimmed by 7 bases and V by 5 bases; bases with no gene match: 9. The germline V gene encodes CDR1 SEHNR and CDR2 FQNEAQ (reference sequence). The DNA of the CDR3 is TGTGCCAGCAGCACGGGACAGGGTATTGGAGAGCAGTACTTC. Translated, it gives CASSTGQGIGEQYF. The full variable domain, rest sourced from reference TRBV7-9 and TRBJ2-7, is DTGVSQNPRHKITKRGQNVTFRCDPISEHNRLYWYRQTLGQGPEFLTYFQNEAQLEKSRLLSDRFSAERPKGSFSTLEIQRTEQGDSAMYLCASSTGQGIGEQYFGPGTRLTVT.

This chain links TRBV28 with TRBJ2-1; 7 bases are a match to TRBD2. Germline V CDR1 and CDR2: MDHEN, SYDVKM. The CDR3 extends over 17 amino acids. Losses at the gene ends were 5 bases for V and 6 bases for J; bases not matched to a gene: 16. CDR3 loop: CASSGGDGGEWANEQFF. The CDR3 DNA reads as TGTGCCAGCAGTGGGGGTGATGGGGGGGAATGGGCCAATGAGCAGTTCTTC. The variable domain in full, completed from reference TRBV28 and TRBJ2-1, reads DVKVTQSSRYLVKRTGEKVFLECVQDMDHENMFWYRQDPGLGLRLIYFSYDVKMKEKGDIPEGYSVSREKKERFSLILESASTNQTSMYLCASSGGDGGEWANEQFFGPGTRLTVL.

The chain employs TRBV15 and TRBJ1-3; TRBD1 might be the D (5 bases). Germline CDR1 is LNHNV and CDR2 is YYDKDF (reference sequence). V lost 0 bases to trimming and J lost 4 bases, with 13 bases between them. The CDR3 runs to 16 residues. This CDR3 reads CATSRDPGEGGNTIYF. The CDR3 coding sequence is TGTGCCACCAGCAGAGATCCGGGGGAGGGAGGAAACACCATATATTTT.

Here the CDR3 DNA reads TGTGCCAGCCAAGGGGGCAGGGGCGACTATGGCTACACCTTC. Its translation is CASQGGRGDYGYTF. The chain joins TRBV6-5 to TRBJ1-2, with TRBD1 matching 7 bases. Germline loops: CDR1 MNHEY, CDR2 SVGAGI. The J segment lost 3 bases and the V segment lost 8 bases, leaving 9 bases of the junction unmatched. The CDR3 is 14 amino acids.

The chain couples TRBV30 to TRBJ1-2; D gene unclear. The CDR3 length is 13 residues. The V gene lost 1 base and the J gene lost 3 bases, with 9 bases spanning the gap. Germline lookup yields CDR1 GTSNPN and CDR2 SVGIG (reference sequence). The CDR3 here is CAWSGGMDYGYTF. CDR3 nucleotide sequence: TGTGCCTGGAGTGGAGGGATGGACTATGGCTACACCTTC.

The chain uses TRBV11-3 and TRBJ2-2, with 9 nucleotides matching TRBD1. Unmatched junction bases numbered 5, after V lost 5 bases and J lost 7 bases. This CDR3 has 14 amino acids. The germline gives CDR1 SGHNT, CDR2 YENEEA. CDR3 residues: CASSMDRGFGELFF. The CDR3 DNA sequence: TGTGCCAGCAGCATGGACAGGGGATTCGGGGAGCTGTTTTTT. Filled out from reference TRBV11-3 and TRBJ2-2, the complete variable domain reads EAGVVQSPRYKIIEKKQPVAFWCNPISGHNTLYWYLQNLGQGPELLIRYENEEAVDDSQLPKDRFSAERLKGVDSTLKIQPAELGDSAVYLCASSMDRGFGELFFGEGSRLTVL.

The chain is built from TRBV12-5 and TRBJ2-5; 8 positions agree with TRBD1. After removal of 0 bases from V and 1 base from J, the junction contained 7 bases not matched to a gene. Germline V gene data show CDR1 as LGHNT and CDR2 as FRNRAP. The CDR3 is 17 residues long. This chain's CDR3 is CASGLVSGGAFQETQYF. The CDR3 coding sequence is TGTGCTAGTGGTTTGGTTTCAGGGGGCGCTTTCCAAGAGACCCAGTACTTC.

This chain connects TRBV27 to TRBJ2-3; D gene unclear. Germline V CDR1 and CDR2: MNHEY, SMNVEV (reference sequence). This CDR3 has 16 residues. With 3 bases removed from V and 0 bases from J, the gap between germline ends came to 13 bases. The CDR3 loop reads CASSFLNSLSTDTQYF. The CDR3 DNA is TGTGCCAGCAGTTTTCTCAACTCCCTTAGCACAGATACGCAGTATTTT.

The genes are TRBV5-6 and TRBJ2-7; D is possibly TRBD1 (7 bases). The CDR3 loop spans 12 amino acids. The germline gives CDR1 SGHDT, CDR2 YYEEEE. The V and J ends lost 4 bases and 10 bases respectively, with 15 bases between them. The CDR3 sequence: CASSRGTDRQYF. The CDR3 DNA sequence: TGTGCCAGCAGCCGCGGGACAGATCGACAGTACTTC. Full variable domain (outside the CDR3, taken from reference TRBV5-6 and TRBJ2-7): DAGVTQSPTHLIKTRGQQVTLRCSPKSGHDTVSWYQQALGQGPQFIFQYYEEEERQRGNFPDRFSGHQFPNYSSELNVNALLLGDSALYLCASSRGTDRQYFGPGTRLTVT.

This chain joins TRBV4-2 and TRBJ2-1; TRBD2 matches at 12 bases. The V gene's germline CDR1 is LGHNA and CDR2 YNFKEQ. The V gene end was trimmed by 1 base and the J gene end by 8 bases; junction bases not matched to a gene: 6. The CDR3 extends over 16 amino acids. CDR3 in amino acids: CASSQVLAGGRDEQFF. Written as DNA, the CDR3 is TGTGCCAGCAGCCAAGTCCTAGCGGGGGGGAGGGATGAGCAGTTCTTC.

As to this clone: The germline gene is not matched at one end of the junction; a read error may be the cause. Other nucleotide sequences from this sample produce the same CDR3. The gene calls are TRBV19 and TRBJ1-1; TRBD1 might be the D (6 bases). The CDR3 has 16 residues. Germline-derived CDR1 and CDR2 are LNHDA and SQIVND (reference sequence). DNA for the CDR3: TGTGCCAGTAGTGATGACAGGTACTCCCGATTCACTGAAGCCTTCTTT. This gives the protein CASSDDRYSRFTEAFF.

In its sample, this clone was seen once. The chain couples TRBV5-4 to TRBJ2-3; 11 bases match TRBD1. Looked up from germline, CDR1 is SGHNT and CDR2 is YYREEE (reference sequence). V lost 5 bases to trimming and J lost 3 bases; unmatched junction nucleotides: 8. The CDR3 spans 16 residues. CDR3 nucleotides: TGTGCCAGCAGTACAGGACAGGGGGCTAGTACAGATACGCAGTATTTT. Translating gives CASSTGQGASTDTQYF.